These T cell receptor beta chains were read from a single sample in a study of beta chain features in type 1 diabetes. TCRdb keeps only in-frame clones here, not all; method: immunoSEQ multiplex PCR. Of under 450,000 clones listed, approximately 15% are singletons. Specimen: naive CD4+ T cells from blood. The receptors stem from a man aged 30 to 39 in good health. CDR3s include the opening cysteine and the closing phenylalanine or tryptophan. A D gene is named only where the DNA matches it firmly. Clone size is not always given. Where it is, it says once, few, many or a class for expanded clones.

d_call: TRBD2; v_call: TRBV5-4; j_call: TRBJ2-1; clone_size: -; cdr3_aa: CASSSTTSGRAYFLF
d_call: -; v_call: TRBV7-2; j_call: TRBJ1-2; clone_size: -; cdr3_aa: CASSFGYNYGYTF
d_call: -; v_call: TRBV18; j_call: TRBJ1-4; clone_size: -; cdr3_aa: CASSHRSGEEKLFF
d_call: -; v_call: TRBV10-3; j_call: TRBJ2-5; clone_size: few; cdr3_aa: CAINRRGREETQYF
d_call: -; v_call: TRBV29-1; j_call: TRBJ1-6; clone_size: few; cdr3_aa: CSVDFSPLHF
d_call: -; v_call: TRBV30; j_call: TRBJ1-3; clone_size: few; cdr3_aa: CAWSVSSGNTIYF
d_call: -; v_call: TRBV25-1; j_call: TRBJ2-5; clone_size: -; cdr3_aa: CASRGVGRETQYF
d_call: TRBD1; v_call: TRBV4-1; j_call: TRBJ1-3; clone_size: -; cdr3_aa: CASSQDLGTAGNTIYF
d_call: TRBD1; v_call: TRBV5-1; j_call: TRBJ2-1; clone_size: -; cdr3_aa: CASSLGQGTHEQFF
d_call: -; v_call: TRBV5-4; j_call: TRBJ2-1; clone_size: few; cdr3_aa: CASSFAGGSYNEQFF
d_call: -; v_call: TRBV4-3; j_call: TRBJ2-4; clone_size: few; cdr3_aa: CASSQETPLAKNIQYF
d_call: TRBD1; v_call: TRBV19; j_call: TRBJ2-3; clone_size: few; cdr3_aa: CASGGQGVDTQYF
d_call: -; v_call: TRBV4-1; j_call: TRBJ2-3; clone_size: few; cdr3_aa: CASSQDGVRTDTQYF
d_call: -; v_call: TRBV4-3; j_call: TRBJ1-1; clone_size: -; cdr3_aa: CASSRSAAMNTEAFF
d_call: -; v_call: TRBV15; j_call: TRBJ1-1; clone_size: -; cdr3_aa: CATSRDLPGKAFF
d_call: -; v_call: TRBV6-5; j_call: TRBJ2-7; clone_size: few; cdr3_aa: CASKDGGLTYEQYF
d_call: -; v_call: TRBV5-6; j_call: TRBJ1-6; clone_size: -; cdr3_aa: CASSSAGRVSQIHF
d_call: TRBD2; v_call: TRBV7-2; j_call: TRBJ2-5; clone_size: few; cdr3_aa: CASSQVMAGGQETQYF
d_call: -; v_call: TRBV4-3; j_call: TRBJ2-7; clone_size: -; cdr3_aa: CASSQGALSSGQYF
d_call: TRBD2; v_call: TRBV9; j_call: TRBJ2-3; clone_size: few; cdr3_aa: CASSLAADTQYF
d_call: TRBD1; v_call: TRBV4-3; j_call: TRBJ1-1; clone_size: -; cdr3_aa: CASSQTQGGTEAFF
d_call: -; v_call: TRBV7-9; j_call: TRBJ2-2; clone_size: few; cdr3_aa: CASSPRETGELFF
d_call: TRBD1; v_call: TRBV7-9; j_call: TRBJ2-3; clone_size: few; cdr3_aa: CASSLTGTGITDTQYF
d_call: TRBD1; v_call: TRBV5-1; j_call: TRBJ2-2; clone_size: few; cdr3_aa: CASSLTTGYAGELFF